Below are 9 T cell receptor beta chains sequenced from a single sample in a study of blood T cell repertoires in COVID-19. The repertoire was sequenced with immunoSEQ multiplex PCR; TCRdb's copy has only in-frame clones and lacks some. Of 200,000 to 250,000 clones listed, approximately 85% are singletons. The sequenced sample was PBMCs or T cells enriched from blood (not recorded which). The receptor set was obtained from a woman aged 45-65 years with acute COVID-19.

V and J are TRBV5-1 and TRBJ1-5; weak D call: TRBD1 (6 bases). The CDR3 contains 15 residues. Germline loops: CDR1 SGHRS, CDR2 YFSETQ. The V and J ends lost 4 bases and 0 bases respectively, with 11 bases between them. CDR3 DNA sequence: TGCGCCAGCAGCCAACAGGGCAATAGCAATCAGCCCCAGCATTTT. Translated: CASSQQGNSNQPQHF.

The chain links TRBV19 to TRBJ1-6; the match to TRBD1 covers 7 bases. The CDR3 covers 14 residues. From germline, CDR1 is LNHDA and CDR2 SQIVND (reference sequence). Losses at the gene ends were 7 bases for V and 6 bases for J; bases not matched to a gene: 6. The CDR3 DNA follows: TGTGCCAGTACCGTTGGGACAGCTAATTCACCCCTCCACTTT. Protein product: CASTVGTANSPLHF.

The count of this clone is one. The DNA of the CDR3 is TGTGCCTGGAGTCCTACAGGGATCTACGAGCAGTACTTC. Its translation: CAWSPTGIYEQYF. The V and J genes are TRBV30 and TRBJ2-7, with D possibly being TRBD1 (6 bases). CDR3 length equals 13 residues. Trimming removed 2 bases at V and 3 bases at J, with 11 bases between. CDR1 and CDR2 (germline): GTSNPN, SVGIG (reference sequence).

The chain combines TRBV19 with TRBJ1-1; 8 nucleotides agree with TRBD1. The germline gives CDR1 LNHDA, CDR2 SQIVND (reference sequence). Germline trimming cut 6 bases from V and 1 base from J; bases unmatched to any gene: 1. The CDR3 is made up of 13 amino acids. CDR3 coding DNA: TGTGCCAGTAGGGACAGGGAGAACACTGAAGCTTTCTTT. Its translation is CASRDRENTEAFF.

The chain employs TRBV5-4 and TRBJ2-1, with 8 bases that match TRBD2. The germline V gene encodes CDR1 SGHNT and CDR2 YYREEE (reference sequence). This CDR3 comprises 14 residues. V shed 7 bases, J shed 3 bases, and the junction held 6 bases outside the gene matches. The CDR3 nucleotides read TGTGCCAGCCTCGGGGGGGCCTACTACAATGAGCAGTTCTTC. Residues: CASLGGAYYNEQFF.

This clone has only a few counts. This chain joins TRBV5-1 and TRBJ1-3; the D is unclear. The germline V gene has CDR1 SGHRS and CDR2 YFSETQ. V shed 5 bases and J shed 1 base, with 13 bases lying between them. The CDR3 consists of 15 residues. The CDR3: CASREGGISGNTIYF. CDR3 sequence (DNA): TGCGCCAGCAGAGAGGGAGGGATATCTGGAAACACCATATATTTT.

Concerning this clone: The junction departs from the called germline gene at one end, perhaps through a read error. This chain uses TRBV5-4 with TRBJ1-1; 8 bases align to TRBD1. The CDR3 is 13 amino acids. Per the germline V gene, CDR1 is SGHNT and CDR2 is YYREEE (reference sequence). The CDR3 region has the DNA TGTGCCAGCAACCTACCGGACAGGGAGAAGGTGATCTTT. Encoded protein: CASNLPDREKVIF.

The chain links TRBV19 to TRBJ2-4; D may be TRBD2 (5 bases). The germline V gene has CDR1 LNHDA and CDR2 SQIVND (reference sequence). V lost 9 bases to trimming and J lost 0 bases, with 9 bases between them. This CDR3 comprises 13 residues. CDR3 amino acids: CASKEEAKNIQYF. In DNA, the CDR3 is TGTGCCAGCAAGGAGGAAGCCAAAAACATTCAGTACTTC.

This chain connects TRBV30 to TRBJ1-5, with D uncertain. The length of the CDR3 is 13 residues. V was cut by 1 base and J by 5 bases, with 9 bases left in between. CDR1 is GTSNPN and CDR2 is SVGIG in the germline V gene (reference sequence). CDR3 sequence reads: CAWSEAGDQPQHF. The CDR3 coding sequence is TGTGCCTGGAGTGAGGCCGGGGATCAGCCCCAGCATTTT.